The clone carrying this TCR beta chain is labeled as medium-sized. The sample originates from a study of OX40 agonist ivuxolimab in advanced cancers. Study overall: Partial response was recorded in three patients: one hepatocellular carcinoma and two cutaneous melanoma cases.

Data came from immunoSEQ multiplex PCR; TCRdb stores just in-frame clones and leaves some out. The table includes approximately 8,200 clones, roughly 87% detected once. V lost 1 base to trimming and J lost 2 bases; unmatched junction nucleotides: 4. This CDR3 is 16 amino acids long. CDR1 and CDR2 from the germline V gene are MNHNS and SASEGT. Blood draws occurred at baseline, cycle 4 day 1, and cycle 7 day 1. This TCR was sampled from an adult with an advanced solid tumor such as melanoma, head and neck, liver or kidney cancer. The material sequenced was CD4+ or CD8+ T cells sorted from blood, taken in a trial of the OX40 agonist ivuxolimab. This sequence joins TRBV6-1 and TRBJ2-7; TRBD2 matches at 11 bases. The CDR3 protein is CASSEEGTSGPYEQYF. As DNA, the CDR3 is TGTGCCAGCAGTGAAGAAGGGACTAGCGGCCCCTACGAGCAGTACTTC.